This T cell receptor beta chain appears in the sequencing data of a study of blood T cell repertoires in COVID-19. Background on the study: Nucleic acid was either cDNA or gDNA, and it came from T cells, B-cell-depleted T cells, or PBMCs.

The method was immunoSEQ multiplex PCR; TCRdb's version includes in-frame clones alone and lacks a portion of them. The sample carries nearly 40,000 clones, more than 85% recorded once. This CDR3 is built from 14 residues. Germline-derived CDR1 and CDR2 are SGHTA and FQGNSA. Unmatched junction bases numbered 1, after V lost 3 bases and J lost 0 bases. Sample: peripheral blood. This TCR was recovered from a man aged 50-60 years in a cohort sampled during active COVID-19. V and J are TRBV7-2 and TRBJ1-1; 7 positions match TRBD1. The CDR3 reads CASSLGQLNTEAFF. CDR3 in DNA: TGTGCCAGCAGCTTGGGACAGCTGAACACTGAAGCTTTCTTT.